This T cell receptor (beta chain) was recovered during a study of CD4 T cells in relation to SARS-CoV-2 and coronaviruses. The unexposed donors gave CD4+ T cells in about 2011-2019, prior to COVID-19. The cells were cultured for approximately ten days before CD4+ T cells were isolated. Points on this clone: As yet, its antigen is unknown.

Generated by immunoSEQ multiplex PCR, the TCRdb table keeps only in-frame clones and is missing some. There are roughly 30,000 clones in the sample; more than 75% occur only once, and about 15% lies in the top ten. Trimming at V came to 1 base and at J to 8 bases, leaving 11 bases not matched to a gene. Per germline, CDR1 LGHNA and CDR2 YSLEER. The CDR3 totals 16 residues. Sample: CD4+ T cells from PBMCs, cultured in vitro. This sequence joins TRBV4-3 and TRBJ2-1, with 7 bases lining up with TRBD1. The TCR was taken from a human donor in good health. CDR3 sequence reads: CASSQVGTALDDEQFF. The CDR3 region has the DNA TGCGCCAGCAGCCAAGTCGGGACAGCCTTGGATGATGAGCAGTTCTTC.